Presented here are 25 T cell receptor beta chains from one specimen sequenced in a study of T cell repertoires in cytomegalovirus infection. One entry per CDR3 protein, called by TCRdb with MiXCR from the reads. This table holds around 530,000 distinct CDR3 sequences, more than 20% found once. Source material: PBMCs. The source of these receptors is a human donor in good health (CMV status not recorded). Some clones in this sample may be carry-over from other donors' samples.

This clonotype was seen repeatedly, ten times or more. The genes are TRBV12-3 or TRBV12-4 and TRBJ1-1, with 10 positions matching TRBD1. This CDR3 has 12 residues. V gave up 6 bases and J gave up 11 bases; unmatched junction bases: 6. In nucleotides, the CDR3 is TGTGCCAGCAGCCGACAGGGGGCAACGGCTTTCTTT. Its protein is CASSRQGATAFF.

The rearrangement links TRBV20-1 to TRBJ2-2; the D gene could be TRBD1 or TRBD2 (5 bases each). V lost 1 base and J 6 bases, leaving 6 bases between the germline ends. The CDR3 length is 12 residues. Germline CDR1 is DFQATT and CDR2 is SNEGSKA (reference sequence). The CDR3 coding sequence is TGCAGTGCTAGAGGGGGACCCGGGGAGCTGTTTTTT. This codes for CSARGGPGELFF.

This clonotype showed up just a few times. The rearrangement uses TRBV25-1 and TRBJ2-3; D uncertain. The CDR3 runs to 13 residues. V dropped 5 bases and J dropped 4 bases, with 10 bases sitting between them. The germline V gene has CDR1 MGHDK and CDR2 SYGVNS. CDR3 sequence (DNA): TGTGCCAGCAGTCTCGACTCCCCAGATACGCAGTATTTT. Translated, it gives CASSLDSPDTQYF.

V gene TRBV10-3 combines with J gene TRBJ2-7; 10 bases map to TRBD2. This CDR3 comprises 13 residues. With V trimmed by 4 bases and J by 4 bases, 1 base remained unmatched. Germline V lookup: CDR1 ENHRY, CDR2 SYGVKD. For the CDR3, the DNA is TGTGCCATCAGTGTGACTAGCGGGTACGAGCAGTACTTC. It translates to CAISVTSGYEQYF.

V is TRBV7-9 and J is TRBJ2-1; TRBD1 agrees at 7 bases. CDR1 and CDR2 from the germline V gene are SEHNR and FQNEAQ (reference sequence). The CDR3 is made up of 15 amino acids. V trimming: 6 bases; J trimming: 14 bases; junction bases outside the gene matches: 19. The CDR3: CASSLPGGDLGREFF. The CDR3, as DNA: TGTGCCAGCAGTCTCCCAGGGGGAGACCTGGGTAGAGAGTTCTTC. Based on the CDR3 plus reference TRBV7-9 and TRBJ2-1, the full variable domain is DTGVSQNPRHKITKRGQNVTFRCDPISEHNRLYWYRQTLGQGPEFLTYFQNEAQLEKSRLLSDRFSAERPKGSFSTLEIQRTEQGDSAMYLCASSLPGGDLGREFFGPGTRLTVL.

There are a few counts of this clonotype. The chain has TRBV12-3 or TRBV12-4 and TRBJ2-3; a possible D gene is TRBD2 (6 bases). The CDR3 covers 16 residues. The V gene lost 3 bases and the J gene lost 0 bases, with 13 bases spanning the gap. In DNA form, the CDR3 reads TGTGCCAGCAGTTTCCCGGGGACTTCTAGCACAGATACGCAGTATTTT. Its translation: CASSFPGTSSTDTQYF.

V gene TRBV11-2 combines with J gene TRBJ2-6; D may be TRBD2 (6 bases). The CDR3 has 15 amino acids. Germline V gene sequence: CDR1 SGHAT, CDR2 FQNNGV. Trimming removed 5 bases from V and 8 bases from J, with 16 bases in between. This CDR3 is CASSASNRGTNVLTF. As DNA, the CDR3 is TGTGCCAGCAGCGCCAGTAACCGCGGGACCAACGTCCTGACTTTC.

Only a few counts were recorded for this clonotype. The rearrangement joins TRBV7-8 to TRBJ2-7; D gene uncertain. Germline V lookup: CDR1 SGHVS, CDR2 FQNEAQ. The CDR3 consists of 14 residues. Trimming removed 5 bases from V and 1 base from J, with 12 bases in between. In DNA, the CDR3 is TGTGCCAGCAGCCCACAGCCTAGTTCCTACGAGCAGTACGTC. This encodes CASSPQPSSYEQYV.

This clonotype has ten or more counts. This sequence joins TRBV12-3 or TRBV12-4 and TRBJ2-5, with no clear D. The CDR3 sequence is 11 residues long. Trimming left V 5 bases short and J 8 bases short, with 9 bases between. This chain's CDR3 is CASSLLGTQYF. The CDR3 nucleotides read TGTGCCAGCAGTCTGTTAGGTACCCAGTACTTC.

This chain connects TRBV6-2 or TRBV6-3 to TRBJ2-7; D may correspond to TRBD1 or TRBD2 (5 bases each). Deletions cut 8 bases from V and 7 bases from J, with 9 bases between. Germline assignment: CDR1 MNHEY and CDR2 SVGEGT. CDR3 size: 10 residues. The CDR3 protein is CASGGREQYV. The CDR3 nucleotides are TGTGCCAGCGGGGGTCGGGAGCAGTACGTC.

This clonotype appeared many times. The chain carries TRBV7-2 and TRBJ2-1; TRBD2 aligns across 10 bases. Trimming at V came to 2 bases and at J to 0 bases, leaving 7 bases not matched to a gene. Germline V gene lookup returns CDR1 SGHTA and CDR2 FQGNSA. CDR3 length: 18 amino acids. The CDR3 coding sequence is TGTGCCAGCAGCTTAAGACTAGCGGGTGCCGGCTCCTACAATGAGCAGTTCTTC. This encodes CASSLRLAGAGSYNEQFF. The full variable domain, rest sourced from reference TRBV7-2 and TRBJ2-1, is GAGVSQSPSNKVTEKGKDVELRCDPISGHTALYWYRQSLGQGLEFLIYFQGNSAPDKSGLPSDRFSAERTGGSVSTLTIQRTQQEDSAVYLCASSLRLAGAGSYNEQFFGPGTRLTVL.

This clonotype has a handful of counts. The gene calls are TRBV7-4 and TRBJ1-6; 10 bases are shared with TRBD1. J lost 5 bases, V lost 5 bases, and 6 bases had no gene match. Germline lookup yields CDR1 SGHVT and CDR2 SQSDAQ. The CDR3 is 16 amino acids. This CDR3 reads CASSGLGTGDNSPLHF. Written as DNA, the CDR3 is TGTGCCAGCAGCGGACTGGGGACAGGGGATAATTCACCCCTCCACTTT.

This clonotype was seen a handful of times. The genes are TRBV24-1 and TRBJ1-2; the D gene is possibly TRBD1 (5 bases). CDR3 length: 13 residues. Trimming took 6 bases from V and 4 from J, leaving 11 bases between them. CDR1 KGHDR and CDR2 SFDVKD come from the germline V gene. In DNA, the CDR3 is TGTGCCACCAGTATGCAGGGTGGCTATGGCTACACCTTC. Translating gives CATSMQGGYGYTF.

The V gene is TRBV9, the J gene TRBJ2-3, with D perhaps TRBD2 (5 bases). V lost 2 bases to trimming and J lost 1 base, with 11 bases between them. The CDR3 spans 15 residues. Germline-derived CDR1 and CDR2 are SGDLS and YYNGEE. CDR3 coding DNA: TGTGCCAGCAGCGTTAGCGCTTCTCGCACAGATACGCAGTATTTT. Amino acids: CASSVSASRTDTQYF. Filled out from reference TRBV9 and TRBJ2-3, the complete variable domain reads DSGVTQTPKHLITATGQRVTLRCSPRSGDLSVYWYQQSLDQGLQFLIQYYNGEERAKGNILERFSAQQFPDLHSELNLSSLELGDSALYFCASSVSASRTDTQYFGPGTRLTVL.

This clonotype came up many times. The rearrangement joins TRBV7-8 to TRBJ2-7; tentative D call: TRBD2 (6 bases). Germline values: CDR1 SGHVS, CDR2 FQNEAQ. Trimming removed 6 bases from V and 5 bases from J, with 17 bases in between. This CDR3 is built from 14 residues. The CDR3 spells CASSSSGLLNEQYV. CDR3 nucleotide sequence: TGTGCCAGCAGTTCGTCGGGACTCCTTAACGAGCAGTACGTC.

In its sample, this clonotype was seen a few times. The V gene is TRBV28, the J gene TRBJ2-5, with 10 bases matching TRBD2. V shed 5 bases, J shed 3 bases, and the junction held 6 bases outside the gene matches. This CDR3 is built from 15 residues. The germline V gene encodes CDR1 MDHEN and CDR2 SYDVKM. The CDR3: CASSQGTSAKETQYF. The CDR3, as DNA: TGTGCCAGCAGTCAAGGGACTAGCGCAAAAGAGACCCAGTACTTC.

This clonotype was counted at least ten times. CDR3 nucleotide sequence: TGTGCCAGCAGCTTAATCCTAGCGGGACTAGCGGGAGGTGGAGAGACCCAGTACTTC. It translates to CASSLILAGLAGGGETQYF. The gene calls are TRBV7-6 and TRBJ2-5, with TRBD2 identical over 15 bases. This CDR3 spans 19 amino acids. Germline loops: CDR1 SGHVS, CDR2 FNYEAQ. Trimming at V came to 2 bases and at J to 4 bases, leaving 11 bases not matched to a gene.

The chain joins TRBV15 to TRBJ1-5; TRBD1 is a possible D gene (5 bases). V was shortened by 3 bases and J by 11 bases, with 17 bases between the two germline ends. Germline V gene lookup returns CDR1 LNHNV and CDR2 YYDKDF (reference sequence). The CDR3 sequence is 14 residues long. This CDR3 is CATSSLGGPMTQHF. The CDR3 DNA sequence: TGTGCCACCAGCAGTCTCGGGGGACCGATGACCCAGCATTTT. The complete variable domain, with remaining parts taken from reference TRBV15 and TRBJ1-5, reads DAMVIQNPRYQVTQFGKPVTLSCSQTLNHNVMYWYQQKSSQAPKLLFHYYDKDFNNEADTPDNFQSRRPNTSFCFLDIRSPGLGDTAMYLCATSSLGGPMTQHFGDGTRLSIL.

This clonotype was detected many times. V is TRBV7-2 and J is TRBJ2-1; 8 nucleotides match TRBD2. With 4 bases clipped from V and 0 bases from J, the junction kept 2 bases outside the gene matches. The CDR3 totals 15 residues. Per germline, CDR1 SGHTA and CDR2 FQGNSA. The CDR3 loop reads CASSSGRGSYNEQFF. CDR3 nucleotide sequence: TGTGCCAGCAGCTCCGGGAGGGGCTCCTACAATGAGCAGTTCTTC.

This clonotype was seen more than once but under ten times. The rearrangement links TRBV7-9 to TRBJ2-3; D tentatively fits TRBD1 or TRBD2 (5 bases each). The CDR3 extends over 14 amino acids. Germline values: CDR1 SEHNR, CDR2 FQNEAQ (reference sequence). V was clipped by 8 bases and J by 6 bases, with 18 bases between them. The CDR3, as DNA: TGTGCCAGCCCTGGGACGTCGGTTGGGGATACGCAGTATTTT. It translates to CASPGTSVGDTQYF.

This chain joins TRBV19 and TRBJ2-7, with D possibly matching TRBD1 (6 bases). The CDR3 sequence is 13 residues long. Trimming took off 3 bases at V and 3 bases at J, with 9 bases between the two ends. CDR1 is LNHDA and CDR2 is SQIVND in the germline V gene (reference sequence). The CDR3 loop is CASSIEGGYEQYF. The CDR3 bases are TGTGCCAGTAGTATTGAAGGGGGCTACGAGCAGTACTTC.

Concerning this clonotype itself: This clone may be a read error of a much larger clone one base away. The rearrangement links TRBV7-2 to TRBJ2-2; D ambiguous. CDR3 size: 15 residues. The germline gives CDR1 SGHTA, CDR2 FQGNSA. CDR3 loop: CVSRKGGMNTGELFF. The CDR3 coding sequence is TGTGTCAGCCGCAAAGGTGGAATGAACACCGGGGAGCTGTTTTTT.

In its sample, this clonotype was seen a few times. The chain uses TRBV24-1 and TRBJ1-2, with a weak D call TRBD1 (5 bases). V lost 1 base, J lost 4 bases, and 15 bases lay in between. Germline V gene sequence: CDR1 KGHDR, CDR2 SFDVKD. The CDR3 extends over 16 amino acids. This CDR3 is CATSDLKAGGIYGYTF. The CDR3 bases are TGTGCCACCAGTGATTTAAAAGCGGGGGGAATCTATGGCTACACCTTC.

The chain is built from TRBV15 and TRBJ2-7; D may be TRBD2 (6 bases). Germline V gene data show CDR1 as LNHNV and CDR2 as YYDKDF (reference sequence). The V end was cut by 0 bases, the J end by 2 bases, with 20 bases between. CDR3 length: 18 amino acids. The CDR3 loop is CATSRDYGGKSVAYEQYV. DNA for the CDR3: TGTGCCACCAGCAGAGATTATGGGGGGAAGTCAGTAGCCTACGAGCAGTACGTC.

A few counts support this clonotype. The chain carries TRBV19 and TRBJ1-1, with D maybe TRBD1 (6 bases). Trimming stripped 7 bases from V and 2 bases from J, with 17 bases between. The CDR3 is made up of 15 amino acids. Germline V gives CDR1 LNHDA, CDR2 SQIVND (reference sequence). CDR3 nucleotides: TGTGCCAGTATCCCTCGGCGGGGGCTTAACACTGAAGCTTTCTTT. It specifies CASIPRRGLNTEAFF.